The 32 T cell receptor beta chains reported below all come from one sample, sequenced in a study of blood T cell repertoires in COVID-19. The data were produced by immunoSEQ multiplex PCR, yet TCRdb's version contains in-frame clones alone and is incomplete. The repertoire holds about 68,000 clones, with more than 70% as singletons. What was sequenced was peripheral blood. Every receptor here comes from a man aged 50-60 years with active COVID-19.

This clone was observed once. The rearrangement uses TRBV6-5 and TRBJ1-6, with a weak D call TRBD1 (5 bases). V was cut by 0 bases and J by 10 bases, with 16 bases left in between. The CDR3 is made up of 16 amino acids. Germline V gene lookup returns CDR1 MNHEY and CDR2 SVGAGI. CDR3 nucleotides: TGTGCCAGCAGTTACTCGACGGGGGGGTTCGGGTCACCCCTCCACTTT. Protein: CASSYSTGGFGSPLHF.

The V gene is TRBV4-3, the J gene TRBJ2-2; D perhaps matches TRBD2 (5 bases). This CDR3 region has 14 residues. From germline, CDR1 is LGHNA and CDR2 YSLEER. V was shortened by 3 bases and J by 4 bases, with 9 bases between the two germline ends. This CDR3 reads CASSHARGTGELFF. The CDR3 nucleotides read TGCGCCAGCAGCCATGCCCGGGGCACCGGGGAGCTGTTTTTT.

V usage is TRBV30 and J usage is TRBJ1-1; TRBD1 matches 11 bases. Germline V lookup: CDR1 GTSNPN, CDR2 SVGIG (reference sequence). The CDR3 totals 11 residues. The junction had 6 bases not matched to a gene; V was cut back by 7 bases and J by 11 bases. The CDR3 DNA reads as TGTGCCTTGGACAGGGGGCTTGTCGCTTTCTTT. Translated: CALDRGLVAFF. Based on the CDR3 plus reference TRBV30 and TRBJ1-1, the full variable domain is SQTIHQWPATLVQPVGSPLSLECTVEGTSNPNLYWYRQAAGRGLQLLFYSVGIGQISSEVPQNLSASRPQDRQFILSSKKLLLSDSGFYLCALDRGLVAFFGQGTRLTVV.

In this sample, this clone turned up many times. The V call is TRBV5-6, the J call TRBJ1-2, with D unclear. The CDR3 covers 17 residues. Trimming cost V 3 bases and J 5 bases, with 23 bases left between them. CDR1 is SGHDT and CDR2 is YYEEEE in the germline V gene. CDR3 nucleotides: TGTGCCAGCAGCTCCGACGCGGGTGCGGTGGGGATTTATGGCTACACCTTC. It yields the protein CASSSDAGAVGIYGYTF.

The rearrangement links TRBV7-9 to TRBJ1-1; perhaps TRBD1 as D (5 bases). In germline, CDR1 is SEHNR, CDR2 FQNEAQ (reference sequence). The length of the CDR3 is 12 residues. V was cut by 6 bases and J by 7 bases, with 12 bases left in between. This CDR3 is CASSSSGLEAFF. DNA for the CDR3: TGTGCCAGCAGTTCGTCGGGACTTGAAGCTTTCTTT. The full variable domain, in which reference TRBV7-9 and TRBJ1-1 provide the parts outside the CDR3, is DTGVSQNPRHKITKRGQNVTFRCDPISEHNRLYWYRQTLGQGPEFLTYFQNEAQLEKSRLLSDRFSAERPKGSFSTLEIQRTEQGDSAMYLCASSSSGLEAFFGQGTRLTVV.

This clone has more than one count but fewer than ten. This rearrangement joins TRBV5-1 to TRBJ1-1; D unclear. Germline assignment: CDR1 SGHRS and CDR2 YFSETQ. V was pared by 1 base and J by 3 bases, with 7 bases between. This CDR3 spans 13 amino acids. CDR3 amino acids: CASSLLAYTEAFF. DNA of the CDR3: TGCGCCAGCAGCTTGTTGGCTTACACTGAAGCTTTCTTT.

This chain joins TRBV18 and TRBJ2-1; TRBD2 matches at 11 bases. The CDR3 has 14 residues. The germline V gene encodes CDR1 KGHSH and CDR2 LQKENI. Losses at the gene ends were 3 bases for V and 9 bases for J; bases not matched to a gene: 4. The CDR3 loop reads CASSPGTSGGEQFF. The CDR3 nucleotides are TGTGCCAGCTCACCGGGGACTAGCGGAGGTGAGCAGTTCTTC.

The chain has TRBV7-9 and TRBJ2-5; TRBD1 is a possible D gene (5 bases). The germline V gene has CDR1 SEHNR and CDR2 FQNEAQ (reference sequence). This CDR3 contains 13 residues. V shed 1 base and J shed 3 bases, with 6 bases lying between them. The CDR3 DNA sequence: TGTGCCAGCAGCTTAGGGGGCGAAGAGACCCAGTACTTC. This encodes CASSLGGEETQYF.

The CDR3 protein is CASSQVTGGEQFF. The DNA of the CDR3 is TGCGCCAGCAGCCAGGTCACAGGGGGTGAGCAGTTCTTC. The chain joins TRBV4-1 to TRBJ2-1; 8 positions agree with TRBD1. This CDR3 has 13 amino acids. CDR1 is MGHRA and CDR2 is YSYEKL in the germline V gene. Germline trimming cut 3 bases from V and 9 bases from J; bases unmatched to any gene: 4.

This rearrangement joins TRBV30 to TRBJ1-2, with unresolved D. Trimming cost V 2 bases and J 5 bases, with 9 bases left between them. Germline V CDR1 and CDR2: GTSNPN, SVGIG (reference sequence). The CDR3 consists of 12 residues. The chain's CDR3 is CAWSPGSYGYTF. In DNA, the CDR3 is TGTGCCTGGAGTCCAGGATCTTATGGCTACACCTTC.

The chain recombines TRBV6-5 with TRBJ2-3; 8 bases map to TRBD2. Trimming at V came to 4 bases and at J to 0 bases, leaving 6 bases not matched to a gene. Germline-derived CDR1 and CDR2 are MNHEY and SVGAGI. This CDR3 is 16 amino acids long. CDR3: CASSSQSGGSTDTQYF. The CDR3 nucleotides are TGTGCCAGCAGTTCGCAGAGCGGGGGTAGCACAGATACGCAGTATTTT.

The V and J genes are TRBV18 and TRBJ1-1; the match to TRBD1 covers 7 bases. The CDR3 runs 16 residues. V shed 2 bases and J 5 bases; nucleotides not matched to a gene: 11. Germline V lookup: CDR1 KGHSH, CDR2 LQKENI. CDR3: CASSPGRQGSGTEAFF. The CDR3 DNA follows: TGTGCCAGCTCACCAGGGCGACAGGGCAGCGGGACTGAAGCTTTCTTT.

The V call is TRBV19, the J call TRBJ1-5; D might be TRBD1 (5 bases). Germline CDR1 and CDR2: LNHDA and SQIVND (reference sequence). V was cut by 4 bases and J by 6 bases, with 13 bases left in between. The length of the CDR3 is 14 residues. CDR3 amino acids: CASSTPGRGQPQHF. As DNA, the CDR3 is TGTGCCAGTAGTACACCAGGGAGGGGTCAGCCCCAGCATTTT.

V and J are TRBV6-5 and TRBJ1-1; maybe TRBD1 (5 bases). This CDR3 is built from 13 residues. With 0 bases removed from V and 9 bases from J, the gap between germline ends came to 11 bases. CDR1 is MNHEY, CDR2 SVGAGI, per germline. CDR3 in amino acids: CASSYSSPGQAFF. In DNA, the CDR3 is TGTGCCAGCAGTTACTCGAGTCCAGGGCAAGCTTTCTTT.

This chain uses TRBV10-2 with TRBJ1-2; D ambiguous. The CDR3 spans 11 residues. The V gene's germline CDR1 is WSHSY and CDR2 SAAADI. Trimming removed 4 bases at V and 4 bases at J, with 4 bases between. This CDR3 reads CASSAVYGYTF. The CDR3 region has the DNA TGCGCCAGCAGTGCGGTCTATGGCTACACCTTC.

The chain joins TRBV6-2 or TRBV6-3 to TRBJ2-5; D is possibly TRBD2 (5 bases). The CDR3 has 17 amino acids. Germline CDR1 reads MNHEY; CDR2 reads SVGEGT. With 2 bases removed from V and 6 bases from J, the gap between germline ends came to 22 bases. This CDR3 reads CASSYHKAAAGVKTQYF. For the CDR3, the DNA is TGTGCCAGCAGTTACCACAAGGCCGCAGCCGGGGTTAAGACCCAGTACTTC.

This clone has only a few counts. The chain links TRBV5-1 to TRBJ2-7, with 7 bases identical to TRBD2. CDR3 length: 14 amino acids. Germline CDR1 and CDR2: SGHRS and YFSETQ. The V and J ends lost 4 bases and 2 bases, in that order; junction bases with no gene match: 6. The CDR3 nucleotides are TGCGCCAGCAGCCCCCGGGAGGCAGCCTACGAGCAGTACTTC. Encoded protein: CASSPREAAYEQYF.

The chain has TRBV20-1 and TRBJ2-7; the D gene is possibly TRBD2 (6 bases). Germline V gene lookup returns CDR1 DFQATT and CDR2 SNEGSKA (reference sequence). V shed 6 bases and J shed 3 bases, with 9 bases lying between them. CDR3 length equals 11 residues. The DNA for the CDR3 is TGCAGTGCCCCAGCGGGCTACGAGCAGTACTTC. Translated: CSAPAGYEQYF.

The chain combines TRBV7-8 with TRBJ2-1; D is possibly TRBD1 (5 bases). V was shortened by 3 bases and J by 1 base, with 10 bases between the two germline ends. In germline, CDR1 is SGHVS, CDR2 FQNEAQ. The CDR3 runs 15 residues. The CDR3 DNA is TGTGCCAGCAGCTTCCTGACAGCGTCCTACAATGAGCAGTTCTTC. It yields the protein CASSFLTASYNEQFF.

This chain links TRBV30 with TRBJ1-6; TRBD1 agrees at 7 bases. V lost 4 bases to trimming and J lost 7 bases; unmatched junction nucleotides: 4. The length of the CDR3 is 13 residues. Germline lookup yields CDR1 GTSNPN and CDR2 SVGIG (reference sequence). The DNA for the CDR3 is TGTGCCTGGACCGGGACAGAAAATTCACCCCTCCACTTT. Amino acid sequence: CAWTGTENSPLHF.

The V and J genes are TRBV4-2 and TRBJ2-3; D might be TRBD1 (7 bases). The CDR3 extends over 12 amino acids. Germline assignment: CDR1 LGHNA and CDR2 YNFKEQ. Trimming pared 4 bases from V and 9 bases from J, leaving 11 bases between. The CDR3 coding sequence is TGTGCCAGCAGCCCAGGGGGGTCGACGCAGTATTTT. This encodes CASSPGGSTQYF.

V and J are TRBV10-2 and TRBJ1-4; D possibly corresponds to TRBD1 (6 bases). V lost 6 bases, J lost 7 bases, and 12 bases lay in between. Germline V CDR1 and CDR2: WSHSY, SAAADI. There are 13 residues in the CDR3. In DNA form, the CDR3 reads TGCGCCAGCAGCGGGGGGCTCGGTGAAAAACTGTTTTTT. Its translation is CASSGGLGEKLFF.

CDR3 nucleotides: TGTGCCAGCAGCTTAGCGGCGGGCGCTAGTTATGGCTACACCTTC. Translation: CASSLAAGASYGYTF. The rearrangement links TRBV7-9 to TRBJ1-2; D not resolved. CDR1 is SEHNR and CDR2 is FQNEAQ in the germline V gene (reference sequence). V was pared by 0 bases and J by 5 bases, with 13 bases between. There are 15 residues in the CDR3.

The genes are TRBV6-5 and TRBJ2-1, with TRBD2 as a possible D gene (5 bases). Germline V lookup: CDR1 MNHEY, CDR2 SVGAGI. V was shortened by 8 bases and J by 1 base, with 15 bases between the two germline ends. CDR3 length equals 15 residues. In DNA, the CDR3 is TGTGCCAGCCGCGGGCAAGCTTGGTCCTACAATGAGCAGTTCTTC. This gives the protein CASRGQAWSYNEQFF.

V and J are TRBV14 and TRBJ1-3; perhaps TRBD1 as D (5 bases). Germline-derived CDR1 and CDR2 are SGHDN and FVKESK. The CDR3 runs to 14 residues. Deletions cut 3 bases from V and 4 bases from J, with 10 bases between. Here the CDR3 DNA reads TGTGCCAGCAGCCACGGGGGGATCGGAAACACCATATATTTT. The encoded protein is CASSHGGIGNTIYF.

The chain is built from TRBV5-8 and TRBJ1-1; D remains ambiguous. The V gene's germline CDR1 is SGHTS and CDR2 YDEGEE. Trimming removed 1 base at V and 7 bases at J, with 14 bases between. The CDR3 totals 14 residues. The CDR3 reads CASSLSGRPIEAFF. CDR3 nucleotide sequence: TGTGCCAGCAGCTTGTCCGGCAGGCCAATTGAAGCTTTCTTT.

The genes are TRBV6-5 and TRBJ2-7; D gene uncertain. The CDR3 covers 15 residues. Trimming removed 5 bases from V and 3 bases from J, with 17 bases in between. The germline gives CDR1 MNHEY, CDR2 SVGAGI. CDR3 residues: CASSPFPGSRYEQYF. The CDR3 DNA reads TGTGCCAGCAGTCCCTTTCCAGGTTCTCGCTACGAGCAGTACTTC.

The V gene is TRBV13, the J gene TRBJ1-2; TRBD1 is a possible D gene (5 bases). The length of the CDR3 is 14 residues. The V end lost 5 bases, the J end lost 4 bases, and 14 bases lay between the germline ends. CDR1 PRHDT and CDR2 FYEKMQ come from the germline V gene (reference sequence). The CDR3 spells CASSPSGPLYGYTF. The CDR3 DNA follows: TGTGCCAGCAGCCCCTCAGGGCCGCTCTATGGCTACACCTTC.

The CDR3 DNA reads as TGTGCCAGCAGCTCGCCAGACAGGGGAAACACTGAAGCTTTCTTT. This translates into CASSSPDRGNTEAFF. The J gene is TRBJ1-1, the V gene TRBV7-2; 8 nucleotides line up with TRBD1. J lost 2 bases, V lost 4 bases, and 6 bases had no gene match. This CDR3 region has 15 residues. Per the germline V gene, CDR1 is SGHTA and CDR2 is FQGNSA.

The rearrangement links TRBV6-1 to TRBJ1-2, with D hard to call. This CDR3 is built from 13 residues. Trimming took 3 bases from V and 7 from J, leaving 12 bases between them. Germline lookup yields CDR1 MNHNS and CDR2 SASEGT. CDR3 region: CASSDRGSFGYTF. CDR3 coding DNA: TGTGCCAGCAGTGATCGGGGATCGTTTGGCTACACCTTC.

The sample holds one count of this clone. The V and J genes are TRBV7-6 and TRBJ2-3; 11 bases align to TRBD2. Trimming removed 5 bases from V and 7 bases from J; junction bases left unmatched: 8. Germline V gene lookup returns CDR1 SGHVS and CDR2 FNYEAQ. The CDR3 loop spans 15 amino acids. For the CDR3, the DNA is TGTGCCAGCAGCCAAACTAGCGGGAGTACGAATACGCAGTATTTT. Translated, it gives CASSQTSGSTNTQYF.

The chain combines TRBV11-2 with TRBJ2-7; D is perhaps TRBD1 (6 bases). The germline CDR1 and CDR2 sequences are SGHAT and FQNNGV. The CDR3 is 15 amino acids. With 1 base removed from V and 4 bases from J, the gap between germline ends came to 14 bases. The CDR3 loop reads CASSLVTTGRYEQYF. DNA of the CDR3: TGTGCCAGCAGCTTAGTCACTACAGGGAGATACGAGCAGTACTTC.